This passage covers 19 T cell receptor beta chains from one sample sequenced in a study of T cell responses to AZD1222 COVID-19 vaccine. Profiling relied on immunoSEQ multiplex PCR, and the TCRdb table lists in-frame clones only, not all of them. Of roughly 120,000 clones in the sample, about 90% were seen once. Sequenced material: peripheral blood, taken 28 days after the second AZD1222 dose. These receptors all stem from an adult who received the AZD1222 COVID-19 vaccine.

In DNA form, the CDR3 reads TGTGCCTGGGAGCTGGAACAGTCCCGGAGTGAAAAACTGTTTTTT. It encodes CAWELEQSRSEKLFF. The J gene is TRBJ1-4, the V gene TRBV30; D gene uncertain. CDR1 is GTSNPN and CDR2 is SVGIG in the germline V gene (reference sequence). The CDR3 covers 15 residues. The V end was cut by 5 bases, the J end by 7 bases, with 20 bases between.

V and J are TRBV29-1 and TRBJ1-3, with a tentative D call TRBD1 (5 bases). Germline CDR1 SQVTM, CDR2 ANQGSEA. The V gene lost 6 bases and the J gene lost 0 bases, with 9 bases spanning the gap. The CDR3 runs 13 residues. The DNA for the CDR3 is TGCAGCGTCGTGACAGACTCTGGAAACACCATATATTTT. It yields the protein CSVVTDSGNTIYF.

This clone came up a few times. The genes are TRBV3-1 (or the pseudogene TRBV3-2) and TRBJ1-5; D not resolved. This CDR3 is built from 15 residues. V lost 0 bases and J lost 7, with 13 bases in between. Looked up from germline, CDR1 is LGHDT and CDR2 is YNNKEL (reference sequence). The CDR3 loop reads CASSQDYSQRQPQHF. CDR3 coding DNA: TGTGCCAGCAGCCAAGATTACAGCCAGAGGCAGCCCCAGCATTTT.

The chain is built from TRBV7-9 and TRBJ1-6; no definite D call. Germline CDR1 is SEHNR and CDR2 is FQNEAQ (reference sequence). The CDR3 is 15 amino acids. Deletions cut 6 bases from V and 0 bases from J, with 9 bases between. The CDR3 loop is CASSLLSSYNSPLHF. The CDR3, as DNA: TGTGCCAGCAGTCTCTTAAGCTCCTATAATTCACCCCTCCACTTT.

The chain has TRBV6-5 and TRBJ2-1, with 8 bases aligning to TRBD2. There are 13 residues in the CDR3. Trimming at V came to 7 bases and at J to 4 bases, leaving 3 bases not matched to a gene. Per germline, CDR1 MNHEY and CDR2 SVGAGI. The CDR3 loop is CASTTGGYNEQFF. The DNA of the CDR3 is TGTGCCAGCACGACGGGAGGGTACAATGAGCAGTTCTTC.

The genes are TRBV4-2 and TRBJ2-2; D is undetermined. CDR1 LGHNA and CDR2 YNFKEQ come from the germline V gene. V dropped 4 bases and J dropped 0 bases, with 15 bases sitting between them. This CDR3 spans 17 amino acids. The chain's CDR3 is CASSPSSSPTNTGELFF. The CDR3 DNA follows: TGTGCCAGCAGCCCGAGTAGTTCCCCTACGAACACCGGGGAGCTGTTTTTT.

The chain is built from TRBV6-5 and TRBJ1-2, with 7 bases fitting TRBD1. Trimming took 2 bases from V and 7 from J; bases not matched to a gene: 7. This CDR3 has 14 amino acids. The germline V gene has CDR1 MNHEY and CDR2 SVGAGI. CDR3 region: CASSYGTAMAGYTF. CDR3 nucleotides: TGTGCCAGCAGTTACGGGACAGCTATGGCTGGCTACACCTTC.

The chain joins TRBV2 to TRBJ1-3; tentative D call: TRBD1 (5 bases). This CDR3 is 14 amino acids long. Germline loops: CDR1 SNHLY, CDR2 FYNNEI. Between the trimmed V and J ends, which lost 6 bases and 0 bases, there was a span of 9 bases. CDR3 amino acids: CASRTASSGNTIYF. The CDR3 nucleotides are TGTGCCAGCAGGACAGCCAGCTCTGGAAACACCATATATTTT.

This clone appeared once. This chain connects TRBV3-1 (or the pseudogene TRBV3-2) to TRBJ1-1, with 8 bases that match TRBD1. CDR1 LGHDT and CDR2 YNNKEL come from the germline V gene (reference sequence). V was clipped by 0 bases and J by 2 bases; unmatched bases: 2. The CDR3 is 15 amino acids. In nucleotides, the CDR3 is TGTGCCAGCAGCCAAGACGACAGGGGCAACACTGAAGCTTTCTTT. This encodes CASSQDDRGNTEAFF.

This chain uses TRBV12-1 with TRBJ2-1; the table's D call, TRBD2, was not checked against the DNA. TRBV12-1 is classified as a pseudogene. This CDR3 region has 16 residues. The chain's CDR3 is CASSPGGGKSYNEQFF. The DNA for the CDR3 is TGTGCCAGCAGCCCGGGGGGCGGGAAGTCCTACAATGAGCAGTTCTTC.

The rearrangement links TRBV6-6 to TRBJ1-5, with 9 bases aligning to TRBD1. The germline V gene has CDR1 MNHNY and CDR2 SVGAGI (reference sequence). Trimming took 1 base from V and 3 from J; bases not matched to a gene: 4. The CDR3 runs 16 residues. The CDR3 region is CASSYLGTGNNQPQHF. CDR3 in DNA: TGTGCCAGCAGTTACTTAGGGACAGGGAACAATCAGCCCCAGCATTTT.

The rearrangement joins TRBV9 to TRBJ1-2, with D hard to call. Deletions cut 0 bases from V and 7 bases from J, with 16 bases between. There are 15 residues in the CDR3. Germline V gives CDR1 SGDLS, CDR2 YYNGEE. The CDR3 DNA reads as TGTGCCAGCAGCGTAGGTTCAGGCTCCCGACCTGGCTACACCTTC. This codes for CASSVGSGSRPGYTF.

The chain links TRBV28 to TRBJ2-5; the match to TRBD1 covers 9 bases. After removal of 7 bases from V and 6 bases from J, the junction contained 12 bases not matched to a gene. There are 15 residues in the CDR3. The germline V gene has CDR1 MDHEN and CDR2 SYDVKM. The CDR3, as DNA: TGTGCCAGCAATCCTCCTCCGGGACAGGGACAGACCCAGTACTTC. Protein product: CASNPPPGQGQTQYF.

For the CDR3, the DNA is TGTGCCAGCAGCCAAGACAGCTCTGGCACAGATACGCAGTATTTT. Encoded protein: CASSQDSSGTDTQYF. The chain is built from TRBV4-2 and TRBJ2-3, with D unresolved. Trimming pared 0 bases from V and 1 base from J, leaving 8 bases between. This CDR3 comprises 15 residues. From germline, CDR1 is LGHNA and CDR2 YNFKEQ.

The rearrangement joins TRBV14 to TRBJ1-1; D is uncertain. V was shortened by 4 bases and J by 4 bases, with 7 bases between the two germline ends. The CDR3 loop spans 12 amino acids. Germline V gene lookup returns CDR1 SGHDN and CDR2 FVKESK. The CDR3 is CASSRVTTEAFF. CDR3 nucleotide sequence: TGTGCCAGCAGCCGAGTTACCACTGAAGCTTTCTTT.

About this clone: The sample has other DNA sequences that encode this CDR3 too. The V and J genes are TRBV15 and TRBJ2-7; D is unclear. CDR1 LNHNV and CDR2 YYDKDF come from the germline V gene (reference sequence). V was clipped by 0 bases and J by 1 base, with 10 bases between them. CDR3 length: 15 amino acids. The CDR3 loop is CATSRERQGSYEQYF. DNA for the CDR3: TGTGCCACCAGCAGAGAGCGACAAGGTTCCTACGAGCAGTACTTC.

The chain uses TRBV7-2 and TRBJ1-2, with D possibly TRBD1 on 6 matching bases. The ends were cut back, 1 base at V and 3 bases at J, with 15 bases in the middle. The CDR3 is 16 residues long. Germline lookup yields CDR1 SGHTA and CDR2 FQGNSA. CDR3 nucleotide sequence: TGTGCCAGCAGCTTAGGGGGCCCCAGGGGTGACTATGGCTACACCTTC. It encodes CASSLGGPRGDYGYTF.

Here the CDR3 reads CASSPKGNGNEKLFF. As DNA, the CDR3 is TGTGCCAGCAGCCCAAAGGGGAACGGTAATGAAAAACTGTTTTTT. The genes are TRBV5-6 and TRBJ1-4; the D gene is possibly TRBD1 (5 bases). V was clipped by 4 bases and J by 4 bases, with 14 bases between them. Germline assignment: CDR1 SGHDT and CDR2 YYEEEE. This CDR3 is 15 amino acids long.

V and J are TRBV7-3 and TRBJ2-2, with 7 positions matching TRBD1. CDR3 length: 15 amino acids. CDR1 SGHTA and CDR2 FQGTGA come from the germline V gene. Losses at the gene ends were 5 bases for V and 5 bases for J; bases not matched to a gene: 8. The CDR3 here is CASSPRGPGTGELFF. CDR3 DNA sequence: TGTGCCAGCAGCCCTAGGGGGCCGGGGACCGGGGAGCTGTTTTTT. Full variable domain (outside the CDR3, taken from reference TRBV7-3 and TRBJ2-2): GAGVSQTPSNKVTEKGKYVELRCDPISGHTALYWYRQSLGQGPEFLIYFQGTGAADDSGLPNDRFFAVRPEGSVSTLKIQRTERGDSAVYLCASSPRGPGTGELFFGEGSRLTVL.